Following are 15 T cell receptor beta chains from one sample sequenced in a study of T cells in Graves' hyperthyroidism and ophthalmopathy. Amplification yielded TCR beta CDR3 regions, with RNA transcripts as the source. Initially, a first-round RT-PCR of the TCR CDR3 employed the HTBI primer set. One entry per CDR3 protein, called by TCRdb with MiXCR from the multiplex PCR reads. The repertoire holds fewer than 400,000 distinct CDR3 sequences, with approximately 16% as singletons. What was sequenced was blood. Receptor source: a man aged 25 to 40 with Graves' hyperthyroidism.

This clonotype was counted many times. The chain has TRBV7-8 and TRBJ2-5; D ambiguous. Germline V CDR1 and CDR2: SGHVS, FQNEAQ. V was shortened by 1 base and J by 6 bases, with 9 bases between the two germline ends. This CDR3 has 13 residues. The CDR3, as DNA: TGTGCCAGCAGCTTAGATCACTTAAAGACCCAGTACTTC. Its translation is CASSLDHLKTQYF.

This sequence joins TRBV5-1 and TRBJ2-7, with 11 bases identical to TRBD1. CDR3 length equals 14 residues. The germline CDR1 and CDR2 sequences are SGHRS and YFSETQ. J was trimmed by 7 bases and V by 2 bases; bases with no gene match: 5. The CDR3 nucleotides are TGCGCCAGCAGCTTAGGACAGGGGGCGCTTGAGCAGTACTTC. Amino acids: CASSLGQGALEQYF.

Of note for this clonotype: It may be a read error: a sequence one base away is much more abundant. This chain connects TRBV28 to TRBJ2-1; 8 nucleotides align to TRBD2. The length of the CDR3 is 13 residues. The junction had 3 bases not matched to a gene; V was cut back by 4 bases and J by 7 bases. In germline, CDR1 is MDHEN, CDR2 SYDVKM. CDR3 amino acids: CASSSAGANEQFF. The CDR3 DNA reads TGTGCCAGCAGTTCAGCGGGGGCGAATGAGCAGTTCTTC.

This clonotype was observed many times. The chain has TRBV28 and TRBJ2-7, with 9 positions matching TRBD1. The length of the CDR3 is 15 residues. Germline-derived CDR1 and CDR2 are MDHEN and SYDVKM. Germline trimming cut 5 bases from V and 6 bases from J; bases unmatched to any gene: 11. CDR3 DNA sequence: TGTGCCAGCAGTGTGCCGGGACAGGGTGGTTTCGAGCAGTACTTC. Its protein product is CASSVPGQGGFEQYF.

This clonotype was counted at least ten times. V is TRBV20-1 and J is TRBJ1-5; D call uncertain. CDR3 length equals 13 residues. V was shortened by 3 bases and J by 6 bases, with 12 bases between the two germline ends. CDR1 and CDR2 (germline): DFQATT, SNEGSKA (reference sequence). The CDR3 loop is CSASVQLGQPQHF. The CDR3 coding sequence is TGCAGTGCTAGTGTCCAGCTGGGTCAGCCCCAGCATTTT.

This clonotype showed up just a few times. The chain recombines TRBV5-1 with TRBJ2-7; 10 bases are a match to TRBD2. J gave up 5 bases and V 0 bases, and 8 bases lay outside the gene matches. The CDR3 consists of 16 residues. The V gene's germline CDR1 is SGHRS and CDR2 YFSETQ. In DNA, the CDR3 is TGCGCCAGCAGCTTGGCCTTAGCGGGAGGTTTGGACGAGCAGTACTTC. Protein product: CASSLALAGGLDEQYF.

The table lists this clonotype with a few counts. The chain joins TRBV7-9 to TRBJ1-6; 7 bases are a match to TRBD1. Germline V gene sequence: CDR1 SEHNR, CDR2 FQNEAQ (reference sequence). The CDR3 is 15 amino acids. J gave up 6 bases and V 7 bases, and 9 bases lay outside the gene matches. DNA for the CDR3: TGTGCCAGCACCATGACAGGGAGTACTAATTCACCCCTCCACTTT. It is translated as CASTMTGSTNSPLHF. The full variable domain, its missing parts supplied by reference TRBV7-9 and TRBJ1-6, is DTGVSQNPRHKITKRGQNVTFRCDPISEHNRLYWYRQTLGQGPEFLTYFQNEAQLEKSRLLSDRFSAERPKGSFSTLEIQRTEQGDSAMYLCASTMTGSTNSPLHFGNGTRLTVT.

The CDR3 is CASSRPGRTENFCGSYEQYF. DNA of the CDR3: TGTGCCAGCAGCCGGCCTGGAAGGACAGAAAATTTCTGTGGGTCCTACGAGCAGTACTTC. The chain employs TRBV7-3 and TRBJ2-7; tentatively, D is TRBD1 (6 bases). Germline CDR1 and CDR2: SGHTA and FQGTGA. The CDR3 runs 20 residues. V gave up 5 bases and J gave up 1 base, with 30 bases separating them.

In DNA, the CDR3 is TGTGCCAGCAGCCCAGGGCCACAGGGAGGTTACGAGCAGTACTTC. Its translation is CASSPGPQGGYEQYF. This chain connects TRBV11-3 to TRBJ2-7, with D perhaps matching TRBD1 or TRBD2 (6 bases each). V lost 5 bases, J lost 4 bases, and 18 bases lay in between. Germline CDR1 SGHNT, CDR2 YENEEA. This CDR3 spans 15 amino acids. Using reference TRBV11-3 and TRBJ2-7 for the parts outside the CDR3, the full variable domain is EAGVVQSPRYKIIEKKQPVAFWCNPISGHNTLYWYLQNLGQGPELLIRYENEEAVDDSQLPKDRFSAERLKGVDSTLKIQPAELGDSAVYLCASSPGPQGGYEQYFGPGTRLTVT.

This clonotype was detected many times. The chain is built from TRBV6-6 and TRBJ2-7; tentatively, D is TRBD1 or TRBD2 (5 bases each). This CDR3 has 15 residues. The germline V gene encodes CDR1 MNHNY and CDR2 SVGAGI (reference sequence). The germline V and J ends were trimmed by 0 bases and 1 base, with 10 bases remaining between them. This CDR3 reads CASSYSRDGSYEQYF. CDR3 bases: TGTGCCAGCAGTTACTCCCGGGACGGTTCCTACGAGCAGTACTTC.

This clonotype was detected ten times or more. This chain links TRBV12-3 or TRBV12-4 with TRBJ2-7; D perhaps matches TRBD1 (6 bases). V shed 3 bases and J shed 0 bases, with 9 bases lying between them. The CDR3 runs to 14 residues. The DNA for the CDR3 is TGTGCCAGCAGTTTTAACAGGGACTCCTACGAGCAGTACTTC. Encoded protein: CASSFNRDSYEQYF.

This clonotype was detected a few times. The CDR3 here is CASSLGGSQGPQHF. CDR3 DNA sequence: TGTGCCAGCAGTTTAGGGGGGAGCCAAGGGCCCCAGCATTTT. The V call is TRBV12-3 or TRBV12-4, the J call TRBJ1-5; D is perhaps TRBD1 (5 bases). Trimming stripped 1 base from V and 9 bases from J, with 13 bases between. CDR3 length: 14 amino acids.

A word on this clonotype: A read error may produce the germline difference seen at one junction end. The CDR3 here is CASSPPLAANYGYTF. The CDR3, as DNA: TGTGCCAGCTCCCCACCCTTGGCAGCTAACTATGGCTACACCTTC. The rearrangement uses TRBV18 and TRBJ1-2; D is uncertain. The CDR3 spans 15 residues. Germline V gene data show CDR1 as KGHSH and CDR2 as LQKENI.

This clonotype showed up many times. This chain connects TRBV5-1 to TRBJ2-1; possible D gene TRBD1, 5 bases. This CDR3 contains 15 residues. The V and J ends lost 0 bases and 5 bases respectively, with 12 bases between them. Per the germline V gene, CDR1 is SGHRS and CDR2 is YFSETQ. CDR3 in DNA: TGCGCCAGCAGCTTGGGGGGCCGAGGTAACAATGAGCAGTTCTTC. Protein: CASSLGGRGNNEQFF.

This chain uses TRBV11-2 with TRBJ2-5, with TRBD2 matching 8 bases. The germline gives CDR1 SGHAT, CDR2 FQNNGV. The V segment lost 5 bases and the J segment 1 base; nucleotides outside the gene matches: 12. CDR3 length equals 17 residues. The CDR3: CASSRLGGGGPQETQYF. The CDR3 DNA reads as TGTGCCAGCAGCCGACTCGGGGGGGGGGGGCCCCAAGAGACCCAGTACTTC.